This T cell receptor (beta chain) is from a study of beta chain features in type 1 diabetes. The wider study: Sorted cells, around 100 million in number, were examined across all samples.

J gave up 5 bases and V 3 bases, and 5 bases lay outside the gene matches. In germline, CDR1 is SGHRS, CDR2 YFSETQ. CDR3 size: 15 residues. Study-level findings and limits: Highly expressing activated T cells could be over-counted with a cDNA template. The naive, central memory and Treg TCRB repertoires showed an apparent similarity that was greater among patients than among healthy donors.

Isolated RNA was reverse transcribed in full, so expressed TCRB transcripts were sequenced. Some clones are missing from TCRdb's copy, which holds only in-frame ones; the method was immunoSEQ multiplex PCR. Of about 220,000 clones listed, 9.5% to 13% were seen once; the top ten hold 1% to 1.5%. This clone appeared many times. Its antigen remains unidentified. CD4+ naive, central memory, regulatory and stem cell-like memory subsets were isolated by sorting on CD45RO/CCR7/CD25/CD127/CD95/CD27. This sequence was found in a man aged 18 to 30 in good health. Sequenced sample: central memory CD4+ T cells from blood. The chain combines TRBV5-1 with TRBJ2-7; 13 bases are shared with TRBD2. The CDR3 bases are TGCGCCAGCAGCTCGCCGGGACTAGCGGGACACGAGCAGTACTTC. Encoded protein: CASSSPGLAGHEQYF. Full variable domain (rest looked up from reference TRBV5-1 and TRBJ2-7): KAGVTQTPRYLIKTRGQQVTLSCSPISGHRSVSWYQQTPGQGLQFLFEYFSETQRNKGNFPGRFSGRQFSNSRSEMNVSTLELGDSALYLCASSSPGLAGHEQYFGPGTRLTVT.